The next 6 T cell receptor beta chains were all read from a single sample in a study of T-cell reconstitution after alpha-beta-depleted transplantation in children. Preparation of the TCRbeta library was carried out with unique molecular identifiers. Each CDR3 protein is one row after TCRdb ran MiXCR on the PCR reads. The sample holds almost 600,000 distinct CDR3 sequences, around 27% seen once. Sequenced material: PBMCs, taken before TCRalphabeta/CD19-depleted stem cell transplant. The origin of the receptors is a boy under two years old with Wiskott-Aldrich syndrome, due to receive a stem cell transplant.

The gene calls are TRBV19 and TRBJ1-2; D not certain. Per germline, CDR1 LNHDA and CDR2 SQIVND (reference sequence). The V end was cut by 7 bases, the J end by 8 bases, with 14 bases between. The CDR3 length is 12 residues. CDR3 in DNA: TGTGCCAGTAAAGAGGGAGATGGAGGCTACACCTTC. This sequence encodes CASKEGDGGYTF.

The chain recombines TRBV12-3 or TRBV12-4 with TRBJ1-1; no firm D call. The ends were cut back, 3 bases at V and 0 bases at J, with 8 bases in the middle. The CDR3 consists of 14 residues. This chain's CDR3 is CASSFDLLNTEAFF. The CDR3 region has the DNA TGTGCCAGCAGTTTCGATCTGTTGAACACTGAAGCTTTCTTT.

The CDR3 loop reads CAIGTAATDTQYF. In DNA, the CDR3 is TGTGCCATCGGGACAGCCGCCACAGATACGCAGTATTTT. The chain uses TRBV10-3 and TRBJ2-3, with 7 bases fitting TRBD1. The CDR3 spans 13 residues. Germline values: CDR1 ENHRY, CDR2 SYGVKD. Trimming at V came to 8 bases and at J to 2 bases, leaving 4 bases not matched to a gene.

The chain couples TRBV20-1 to TRBJ1-5; no definite D call. The CDR3 loop spans 13 amino acids. The germline V gene encodes CDR1 DFQATT and CDR2 SNEGSKA (reference sequence). Trimming cost V 5 bases and J 5 bases, with 13 bases left between them. CDR3 bases: TGCAGTGCTTGGAGGGATACCGATCAGCCCCAGCATTTT. This gives the protein CSAWRDTDQPQHF.

In this sample, this clonotype turned up a few times. The chain joins TRBV29-1 to TRBJ2-5, with 9 bases lining up with TRBD1. Germline trimming cut 6 bases from V and 5 bases from J; bases unmatched to any gene: 7. The germline gives CDR1 SQVTM, CDR2 ANQGSEA. The CDR3 spans 13 residues. Written as DNA, the CDR3 is TGCAGCGTCGGACAGGGGAGGAGGGAGACCCAGTACTTC. Its translation: CSVGQGRRETQYF.

J is TRBJ2-2 and V is TRBV24-1, with D unresolved. CDR1 is KGHDR and CDR2 is SFDVKD in the germline V gene. With 3 bases removed from V and 1 base from J, the gap between germline ends came to 11 bases. CDR3 length equals 16 residues. The CDR3: CATSDPDGMNTGELFF. In DNA form, the CDR3 reads TGTGCCACCAGTGATCCGGACGGAATGAACACCGGGGAGCTGTTTTTT.